Presented here are 10 T cell receptor beta chains from one specimen sequenced in a study of shared clonotypes between healthy human individuals. The protocol was immunoSEQ multiplex PCR, while the TCRdb copy is restricted to in-frame clones and leaves out a portion. Of about 1.1 million clones listed, roughly 80% were seen once; the top ten hold roughly 0.83%. The sequenced sample was memory CD4+ T cells from PBMCs. Sample subset: CD45RA-negative fraction. Receptor source: a man younger than 35 in good health. Some clones in this sample may be carry-over from other donors' samples.

V usage is TRBV19 and J usage is TRBJ1-2; 7 bases align to TRBD1. Germline CDR1 and CDR2: LNHDA and SQIVND (reference sequence). The CDR3 sequence is 13 residues long. V dropped 5 bases and J dropped 4; count of bases not matched to a gene: 4. CDR3 nucleotide sequence: TGTGCCAGTAGTGACAGGGAAGCCTATGGCTACACCTTC. Amino acids: CASSDREAYGYTF. Drawing the rest from reference TRBV19 and TRBJ1-2, the complete variable domain is DGGITQSPKYLFRKEGQNVTLSCEQNLNHDAMYWYRQDPGQGLRLIYYSQIVNDFQKGDIAEGYSVSREKKESFPLTVTSAQKNPTAFYLCASSDREAYGYTFGSGTRLTVV.

With respect to this clone: The sample contains more than one DNA sequence encoding this CDR3. The genes are TRBV5-1 and TRBJ2-1; the match to TRBD2 covers 12 bases. V lost 1 base to trimming and J lost 6 bases; unmatched junction nucleotides: 2. CDR1 and CDR2 from the germline V gene are SGHRS and YFSETQ. The CDR3 is 15 amino acids. CDR3 amino acids: CASSLSSGRANEQFF. The DNA of the CDR3 is TGCGCCAGCAGCTTGTCTAGCGGGAGGGCCAATGAGCAGTTCTTC.

V gene TRBV20-1 combines with J gene TRBJ2-3; no clear D. V was clipped by 6 bases and J by 5 bases, with 9 bases between them. The CDR3 sequence is 11 residues long. Germline CDR1 DFQATT, CDR2 SNEGSKA (reference sequence). The CDR3 bases are TGCAGTGCCGGACCAGGAGATACGCAGTATTTT. Translated, it gives CSAGPGDTQYF.

The rearrangement links TRBV18 to TRBJ1-5; perhaps TRBD1 as D (5 bases). V was clipped by 3 bases and J by 0 bases, with 9 bases between them. The CDR3 contains 15 residues. Germline CDR1 KGHSH, CDR2 LQKENI. The CDR3 DNA is TGTGCCAGCTCACCTCAGGGAGCTAGCAATCAGCCCCAGCATTTT. This gives the protein CASSPQGASNQPQHF. Complete variable domain (other parts from reference TRBV18 and TRBJ1-5): NAGVMQNPRHLVRRRGQEARLRCSPMKGHSHVYWYRQLPEEGLKFMVYLQKENIIDESGMPKERFSAEFPKEGPSILRIQQVVRGDSAAYFCASSPQGASNQPQHFGDGTRLSIL.

As regards this clone: A read error may explain this, as a much larger clone is one base away. The conserved closing phenylalanine or tryptophan is absent in this CDR3, likely reflecting a read error. The chain combines TRBV29-1 with TRBJ1-1, with D uncertain. Germline values: CDR1 SQVTM, CDR2 ANQGSEA. V lost 4 bases and J lost 0, with 9 bases in between. This CDR3 is built from 13 residues. The CDR3 reads CSVVPSMNTEAFS. The CDR3 nucleotides are TGCAGCGTTGTTCCCTCTATGAACACTGAAGCTTTCTCT.

This clone was detected only a few times. The chain has TRBV6-5 and TRBJ2-2; D remains ambiguous. Germline CDR1 MNHEY, CDR2 SVGAGI. The CDR3 extends over 14 amino acids. V lost 6 bases and J lost 3, with 11 bases in between. The CDR3 region is CASSTSWDTGELFF. As DNA, the CDR3 is TGTGCCAGCAGCACATCATGGGACACCGGGGAGCTGTTTTTT.

This clone was observed a single time. V usage is TRBV6-5 and J usage is TRBJ1-6; perhaps TRBD1 as D (6 bases). Looked up from germline, CDR1 is MNHEY and CDR2 is SVGAGI. The CDR3 sequence is 15 residues long. V was pared by 3 bases and J by 9 bases, with 15 bases between. For the CDR3, the DNA is TGTGCCAGCAGTTATCTCGCAGGGGAGAGTTCACCCCTCCACTTT. It is translated as CASSYLAGESSPLHF.

The CDR3 loop reads CAISARDSLNYGYTF. The CDR3 bases are TGTGCCATCAGTGCCCGGGACAGTCTTAACTATGGCTACACCTTC. V gene TRBV10-3 combines with J gene TRBJ1-2; 7 bases are shared with TRBD1. V shed 4 bases, J shed 1 base, and the junction held 6 bases outside the gene matches. The V gene's germline CDR1 is ENHRY and CDR2 SYGVKD. The CDR3 length is 15 residues.

Concerning this clone: The identical CDR3 is also encoded by other nucleotide sequences in the sample. This chain links TRBV27 with TRBJ2-5, with D tentatively TRBD2 (7 bases). Trimming took off 6 bases at V and 4 bases at J, with 12 bases between the two ends. In germline, CDR1 is MNHEY, CDR2 SMNVEV (reference sequence). This CDR3 spans 13 amino acids. In nucleotides, the CDR3 is TGTGCCAGCAGCCCTAGGGGGGGAGAGACCCAGTACTTC. Protein sequence: CASSPRGGETQYF.

The chain joins TRBV7-2 to TRBJ2-5, with a weak D call TRBD2 (6 bases). Trimming took 4 bases from V and 4 from J, leaving 13 bases between them. This CDR3 region has 14 residues. Germline CDR1 is SGHTA and CDR2 is FQGNSA. The CDR3 bases are TGTGCCAGCAGCTCTACTGGGGGGAGAGAGACCCAGTACTTC. It encodes CASSSTGGRETQYF.